The 2 T cell receptor beta chains listed next were all sequenced from one sample in a study of T-cell reconstitution after alpha-beta-depleted transplantation in children. The TCRbeta library was prepared with unique molecular identifiers. TCRdb itself ran the PCR reads through MiXCR, one entry per CDR3 protein. The sample contains around 450,000 distinct CDR3 sequences, around two fifths of which appear only once. This specimen consisted of PBMCs, obtained before TCRalphabeta/CD19-depleted stem cell transplant. The receptors originated from a girl aged 2 to 10 with aplastic anemia, due to receive a stem cell transplant.

This chain joins TRBV4-1 and TRBJ2-3; TRBD2 matches 8 bases. Germline-derived CDR1 and CDR2 are MGHRA and YSYEKL. The CDR3 contains 15 residues. V trimming: 4 bases; J trimming: 4 bases; junction bases outside the gene matches: 7. DNA of the CDR3: TGCGCCAGCAGCCCATTAGGAGCGGGAGCAGATACGCAGTATTTT. Amino acids: CASSPLGAGADTQYF.

The V and J genes are TRBV5-1 and TRBJ2-3; 8 bases map to TRBD2. J was trimmed by 0 bases and V by 0 bases; bases with no gene match: 9. The germline CDR1 and CDR2 sequences are SGHRS and YFSETQ. This CDR3 is built from 18 residues. The CDR3: CASSLVAGGDPSTDTQYF. DNA of the CDR3: TGCGCCAGCAGCTTGGTGGCGGGAGGAGATCCTAGCACAGATACGCAGTATTTT.